This T cell receptor (beta chain) was sequenced for a study of monozygotic twins with cystic fibrosis. Only in-frame clones appear in the TCRdb table, and some are missing; sequencing was by immunoSEQ multiplex PCR. The repertoire has some 10,000 clones, about 90% of them found once; the top ten carry around 5.4%. The sequence came from a boy younger than 10 with cystic fibrosis. The sequenced material came from blood.

The DNA of the CDR3 is TGTGCTAGTGTGGCGGGGGCCACAGATACGCAGTATTTT. It is translated as CASVAGATDTQYF. This rearrangement joins TRBV12-5 to TRBJ2-3, with D possibly being TRBD2 (7 bases). V lost 7 bases, J lost 2 bases, and 10 bases lay in between. From germline, CDR1 is LGHNT and CDR2 FRNRAP. The CDR3 sequence is 13 residues long.